A single sample gave rise to the 26 T cell receptor beta chains below, sequenced in a study of radiotherapy plus CTLA-4 blockade in lung cancer. Assay: immunoSEQ multiplex PCR; the TCRdb copy retains only in-frame clones and omits some. Of about 38,000 clones in the sample, 70% to 85% were seen once. The sequencing here drew on peripheral blood, taken from a patient treated with radiotherapy plus ipilimumab. Every receptor here comes from a human donor with non-small cell lung cancer who had stable disease on radiotherapy plus ipilimumab.

This chain links TRBV10-3 with TRBJ2-1; TRBD2 agrees at 8 bases. CDR3 length equals 16 residues. Looked up from germline, CDR1 is ENHRY and CDR2 is SYGVKD. The ends lost 4 bases at V and 0 bases at J; junction bases unmatched: 5. For the CDR3, the DNA is TGTGCCATCAGTGCTACTAGCGGCAGCTCCTACAATGAGCAGTTCTTC. Encoded protein: CAISATSGSSYNEQFF.

V usage is TRBV7-2 and J usage is TRBJ1-5; D gene uncertain. The CDR3 runs 16 residues. V was clipped by 1 base and J by 7 bases, with 17 bases between them. Germline loops: CDR1 SGHTA, CDR2 FQGNSA. CDR3 in amino acids: CASSLGWGIGEQPQHF. The CDR3 region has the DNA TGTGCCAGCAGCTTAGGATGGGGAATCGGGGAACAGCCCCAGCATTTT.

The V call is TRBV10-2, the J call TRBJ2-7; 11 bases agree with TRBD1. This CDR3 contains 15 residues. Germline V lookup: CDR1 WSHSY, CDR2 SAAADI. The J segment lost 5 bases and the V segment lost 4 bases, leaving 7 bases of the junction unmatched. This CDR3 reads CASSVRTGGSNEQYF. The CDR3 DNA reads as TGCGCCAGCAGTGTCAGGACAGGGGGCTCTAACGAGCAGTACTTC.

The rearrangement joins TRBV7-3 to TRBJ2-2; 8 bases agree with TRBD1. J gave up 5 bases and V 5 bases, and 10 bases lay outside the gene matches. The CDR3 runs 16 residues. CDR1 SGHTA and CDR2 FQGTGA come from the germline V gene. This chain's CDR3 is CASSPGGAGHTGELFF. CDR3 DNA: TGTGCCAGCAGCCCAGGGGGCGCAGGTCATACCGGGGAGCTGTTTTTT.

The V call is TRBV5-5, the J call TRBJ1-2, with D possibly TRBD1 on 5 matching bases. The CDR3 has 13 amino acids. Germline-derived CDR1 and CDR2 are SGHKS and YYEKEE (reference sequence). Between the trimmed V and J ends, which lost 1 base and 6 bases, there was a span of 10 bases. In DNA form, the CDR3 reads TGTGCCAGCAGCTTGACAGGCTTGGATGGCTACACCTTC. It is translated as CASSLTGLDGYTF.

The chain couples TRBV6-5 to TRBJ1-1; the D gene is possibly TRBD1 (5 bases). The germline CDR1 and CDR2 sequences are MNHEY and SVGAGI. This CDR3 has 13 residues. The CDR3 protein is CCSGPGRGTEAFF. CDR3 bases: TGTTGCTCGGGCCCCGGAAGGGGCACTGAAGCTTTCTTT.

The J gene is TRBJ1-1, the V gene TRBV12-5, with a tentative D call TRBD1 (6 bases). Trimming took off 7 bases at V and 1 base at J, with 10 bases between the two ends. The CDR3 length is 13 residues. Germline CDR1 and CDR2: LGHNT and FRNRAP. The CDR3 DNA reads TGTGCTAGTGCCCCACAGGGGAACACTGAAGCTTTCTTT. It codes for CASAPQGNTEAFF.

The gene calls are TRBV14 and TRBJ1-2; D unclear. The CDR3 totals 13 residues. Germline CDR1 reads SGHDN; CDR2 reads FVKESK. V gave up 0 bases and J gave up 0 bases, with 2 bases separating them. The CDR3: CASSQDPNYGYTF. CDR3 coding DNA: TGTGCCAGCAGCCAAGATCCTAACTATGGCTACACCTTC. The whole variable domain, remainder taken from reference TRBV14 and TRBJ1-2, is EAGVTQFPSHSVIEKGQTVTLRCDPISGHDNLYWYRRVMGKEIKFLLHFVKESKQDESGMPNNRFLAERTGGTYSTLKVQPAELEDSGVYFCASSQDPNYGYTFGSGTRLTVV.

The chain combines TRBV7-3 with TRBJ1-1; 8 bases map to TRBD1. In germline, CDR1 is SGHTA, CDR2 FQGTGA. CDR3 length: 14 amino acids. J gave up 7 bases and V 3 bases, and 7 bases lay outside the gene matches. The CDR3 is CASSFQAGGSEAFF. As DNA, the CDR3 is TGTGCCAGCAGCTTCCAAGCAGGGGGCAGTGAAGCTTTCTTT.

The CDR3 DNA sequence: TGTGCCAGTAGTATCGGGGAGAGCGGCTACACCTTC. Its translation: CASSIGESGYTF. The V call is TRBV19, the J call TRBJ1-2; D is uncertain. From germline, CDR1 is LNHDA and CDR2 SQIVND (reference sequence). V was shortened by 3 bases and J by 8 bases, with 10 bases between the two germline ends. There are 12 residues in the CDR3.

This rearrangement joins TRBV21-1 to TRBJ1-5; the table calls TRBD1, which could not be checked here. TRBV21-1 has pseudogene status. The CDR3 is made up of 15 amino acids. CDR3 bases: TGTGCCAGCAGCAAAGAGACAGGGGATCGCCAGCCCCAGCATTTT. It specifies CASSKETGDRQPQHF.

This chain uses TRBV6-5 with TRBJ1-2, with D maybe TRBD1 (5 bases). The germline V gene has CDR1 MNHEY and CDR2 SVGAGI. Trimming stripped 10 bases from V and 7 bases from J, with 19 bases between. This CDR3 has 13 amino acids. The CDR3 nucleotides read TGTGCCACCGGGGACTTCTGGTCGTCTGGCTACACCTTC. Translation gives CATGDFWSSGYTF.

This chain connects TRBV11-3 to TRBJ1-1; the D gene is possibly TRBD1 (5 bases). The CDR3 runs to 11 residues. The germline V and J ends were trimmed by 7 bases and 4 bases, with 7 bases remaining between them. Germline-derived CDR1 and CDR2 are SGHNT and YENEEA. As DNA, the CDR3 is TGTGCCAGCAAAGGGACCACTGAAGCTTTCTTT. Translated: CASKGTTEAFF.

V is TRBV6-5 and J is TRBJ2-3, with 7 bases lining up with TRBD2. The trim removed 7 bases at V and 5 bases at J, leaving 6 bases unmatched. CDR1 and CDR2 from the germline V gene are MNHEY and SVGAGI. The CDR3 is 13 residues long. The CDR3 region is CASKSGDGDTQYF. The CDR3 DNA sequence: TGTGCCAGCAAGAGCGGGGATGGAGATACGCAGTATTTT.

In its sample, this clone was seen a few times. The CDR3 DNA sequence: TGTGCCAGCAGCTTTTACGGGATCTACAATGAGCAGTTCTTC. Translation gives CASSFYGIYNEQFF. This chain uses TRBV7-9 with TRBJ2-1, with TRBD2 as a possible D gene (5 bases). The V and J ends lost 3 bases and 3 bases respectively, with 9 bases between them. This CDR3 comprises 14 residues. Germline V lookup: CDR1 SEHNR, CDR2 FQNEAQ (reference sequence).

The rearrangement links TRBV29-1 to TRBJ1-1, with TRBD1 matching over 11 bases. This CDR3 comprises 13 residues. Germline assignment: CDR1 SQVTM and CDR2 ANQGSEA. J lost 7 bases, V lost 6 bases, and 7 bases had no gene match. CDR3 in amino acids: CSVVGTGGGEAFF. CDR3 nucleotides: TGCAGCGTCGTAGGGACAGGGGGAGGTGAAGCTTTCTTT.

For the CDR3, the DNA is TGTGCCAGCAGTTACTCGGCCTCCTCCTACGAGCAGTACTTC. Protein product: CASSYSASSYEQYF. This sequence joins TRBV6-5 and TRBJ2-7; D unresolved. V was cut by 0 bases and J by 0 bases, with 6 bases left in between. This CDR3 has 14 amino acids. The V gene's germline CDR1 is MNHEY and CDR2 SVGAGI.

This chain connects TRBV5-8 to TRBJ2-2; weak D call: TRBD2 (6 bases). V was trimmed by 4 bases and J by 1 base, leaving 17 bases between them. Germline CDR1 is SGHTS and CDR2 is YDEGEE. The CDR3 consists of 17 residues. CDR3 sequence (DNA): TGTGCCAGCAGCCAGATATTCCGGGACTGGAACACCGGGGAGCTGTTTTTT. Translating gives CASSQIFRDWNTGELFF.

The chain links TRBV4-3 to TRBJ1-1, with TRBD1 matching over 7 bases. The V and J ends lost 4 bases and 10 bases, in that order; junction bases with no gene match: 24. Germline CDR1 and CDR2: LGHNA and YSLEER. The CDR3 consists of 18 residues. The CDR3 DNA is TGCGCCAGCAGCCGAAAGAAGTCCAGGGACAGATTGAGGAGGGGAGCTTTCTTT. Translated, it gives CASSRKKSRDRLRRGAFF.

The chain combines TRBV7-3 with TRBJ2-1, with a tentative D call TRBD1 (6 bases). The CDR3 loop spans 13 amino acids. Trimming shortened V by 2 bases and J by 9 bases, and 11 bases separated the two germline ends. Germline loops: CDR1 SGHTA, CDR2 FQGTGA. CDR3 amino acids: CASSLGTISEQFF. The CDR3 DNA is TGTGCCAGCAGCTTAGGGACAATAAGTGAGCAGTTCTTC.

The rearrangement links TRBV29-1 to TRBJ1-1, with TRBD1 matching 7 bases. With V trimmed by 2 bases and J by 4 bases, 7 bases remained unmatched. Germline V lookup: CDR1 SQVTM, CDR2 ANQGSEA. The CDR3 has 14 amino acids. CDR3 sequence (DNA): TGCAGCGTTGAAATGTCAGGGGGGGGCACTGAAGCTTTCTTT. Its protein is CSVEMSGGGTEAFF.

The chain employs TRBV6-1 and TRBJ1-5; a weak D match, TRBD1 (6 bases). V was clipped by 4 bases and J by 5 bases, with 9 bases between them. This CDR3 is 13 amino acids long. Germline assignment: CDR1 MNHNS and CDR2 SASEGT. The CDR3 nucleotides are TGTGCCAGCAGTGTGTGGGGGCATCAGCCCCAGCATTTT. As protein: CASSVWGHQPQHF.

This clone has a single count. The chain has TRBV4-1 and TRBJ1-1; no clear D gene. Germline V gene data show CDR1 as MGHRA and CDR2 as YSYEKL. Trimming shortened V by 0 bases and J by 10 bases, and 15 bases separated the two germline ends. This CDR3 contains 14 residues. The CDR3 DNA follows: TGCGCCAGCAGCCAAGAGTCGCGAAGGCCGGCAGCTTTCTTT. Its translation is CASSQESRRPAAFF.

The chain is built from TRBV5-8 and TRBJ2-3; perhaps TRBD1 as D (5 bases). The CDR3 spans 12 residues. Germline-derived CDR1 and CDR2 are SGHTS and YDEGEE. The V gene lost 3 bases and the J gene lost 6 bases, with 8 bases spanning the gap. CDR3 in DNA: TGTGCCAGCAGCTCTAAGGGGGATACGCAGTATTTT. This translates into CASSSKGDTQYF.

The chain carries TRBV19 and TRBJ2-5, with TRBD1 matching over 12 bases. CDR1 and CDR2 (germline): LNHDA, SQIVND (reference sequence). The length of the CDR3 is 16 residues. V lost 8 bases, J lost 4 bases, and 11 bases stayed unmatched. DNA for the CDR3: TGTGCCAGTTCTACACAGGGGACAGGGGGCCGAGAGACCCAGTACTTC. Its protein is CASSTQGTGGRETQYF.

This chain joins TRBV19 and TRBJ1-5; maybe TRBD1 (6 bases). This CDR3 spans 15 amino acids. Trimming pared 5 bases from V and 2 bases from J, leaving 13 bases between. Germline V gives CDR1 LNHDA, CDR2 SQIVND (reference sequence). The CDR3 region has the DNA TGTGCCAGTAGTCACTATGAGGGGGGCAATCAGCCCCAGCATTTT. This sequence encodes CASSHYEGGNQPQHF.